This paragraph reports one TCR beta chain. No cognate antigen has been identified for it. Base quality data are lacking; no much larger clone is found one base away. These data belong to a study of CD8+ T cells in alopecia areata (dated 2018 in TCRdb). Regarding the complete study: Treated patients were enrolled in an open-label pilot trial of oral tofacitinib at 5 to 10 mg twice daily for moderate-to-severe alopecia areata. Biopsies were taken from tofacitinib-treated patients at baseline and at 4 and 24 weeks of treatment, and a later scalp biopsy was taken in several of the tofacitinib-treated patients. Human TCRbeta sequencing covered scalp tissue and sorted CD4+ and CD8+ peripheral blood T cells from patchy and totalis/universalis alopecia areata patients and healthy controls. Disease severity in treated patients was measured with the SALT score, which quantifies the percentage of affected scalp surface area. Tofacitinib was administered for 6 to 18 months, and 6 months of follow-up off drug were then conducted to assess delayed response and recurrence. immunoSEQ multiplex PCR using 35 Vbeta forward primers and 13 Jbeta reverse primers was used to amplify TCRbeta CDR3 regions. RNA came from the PAXgene miRNA kit for fixed scalp, the miRNeasy kit for PBMCs, and the RNeasy kit for mouse skin. Scalp clonality was compared across normal scalp (n=4), patchy alopecia areata scalp (n=8), and alopecia totalis/universalis scalp (n=8). In both human patients and the C3H/HeJ mouse model, the study applied high-throughput TCRbeta sequencing to look at T cell clonal expansion in alopecia areata. What the authors observed across the whole study: Tofacitinib significantly lowered scalp clonality and the number of expanded CD8+ clones among the top 100 scalp clones. Higher clonality and more expanded CD8+ clones were observed in lesional scalp than in normal scalp, particularly in alopecia totalis/universalis, a finding suggestive of antigenic drive. During tofacitinib treatment, many expanded lesional clones remained in scalp and blood, and this persistence may partly explain relapse after treatment is stopped. Because the treated cohort was small and had just a single nonresponder, larger studies are needed to establish links between baseline CD8+ expansion and response. Compared with mice, TCR sequences shared between patients were less clear, possibly partly because of HLA diversity across the patient population. Unlike mouse skin, which is dominated by gammadelta T cells, normal human skin has resident alphabeta T cells that are also sequenced, and this complicates analysis of the scalp TCR repertoire.

To prepare the library, the immunoSEQ multiplex PCR assay was applied. RNA was extracted from all samples and reverse transcribed into cDNA, which served as template for TCR sequencing. First-strand cDNA was synthesized using SuperScript III with a 2:1 mix of oligo-dT and random hexamers. A synthetic immune receptor repertoire was used to gauge amplification bias, and whatever bias remained was removed computationally. Regarding the original processing steps: Raw reads were preprocessed to remove errors, and CDR3 was defined by IMGT conventions from the conserved cysteine to phenylalanine. Clonality was computed as 1 minus the Shannon entropy, with the entropy normalized by log2 of the number of productive unique TCRs. CD4 or CD8 identity of scalp clones was inferred by cross-referencing scalp TCRbeta sequences with sorted blood CD4 and CD8 repertoires. Imported from immuneACCESS, the table was reduced by TCRdb to in-frame sequences with V and J called. These copies leave out some clones; in studies compared against another copy, an unresolved V gene accounts for under half, and the cause of the remainder is not known. The D gene and trimming were derived from the DNA, and the V and J assignments and clone size from that table. This sample gives 200,000 or so clones in total; around two fifths of them show up just once. Just under 0.5% of the sample is taken by the ten largest.

The germline V and J ends show losses of 2 bases and 6 bases respectively, and no gene match explains 10 bases of the junction. The germline V gene encodes CDR1 GTSNPN and CDR2 SVGIG (reference sequence). The CDR3 has 16 amino acids, counting the end cysteine and phenylalanine. Only CDR3 DNA is held: 48 bases, read in frame from base 1. The sample's treatment or condition label, decoded: oral pan-JAK inhibitor, 5-10 mg twice daily. Lesional scalp punch biopsies and peripheral blood were obtained from alopecia areata patients. PBMCs were separated by density centrifugation and stained for CD3, CD4 and CD8, after which CD4+ and CD8+ T cells were sorted on a FACSAria.

The receptor was isolated from a human donor with alopecia areata. The chain is assembled from TRBV30 and TRBJ2-7; 13 central nucleotides agree with TRBD2. The material sequenced was CD4+ T cells sorted from blood, taken between weeks 30 and 35, from a patient treated with tofacitinib. The DNA reads TGTGCCTGGAGTCCCACACCCGGACTAGCGGGAGTCGAGCAGTACTTC. It is translated as CAWSPTPGLAGVEQYF.